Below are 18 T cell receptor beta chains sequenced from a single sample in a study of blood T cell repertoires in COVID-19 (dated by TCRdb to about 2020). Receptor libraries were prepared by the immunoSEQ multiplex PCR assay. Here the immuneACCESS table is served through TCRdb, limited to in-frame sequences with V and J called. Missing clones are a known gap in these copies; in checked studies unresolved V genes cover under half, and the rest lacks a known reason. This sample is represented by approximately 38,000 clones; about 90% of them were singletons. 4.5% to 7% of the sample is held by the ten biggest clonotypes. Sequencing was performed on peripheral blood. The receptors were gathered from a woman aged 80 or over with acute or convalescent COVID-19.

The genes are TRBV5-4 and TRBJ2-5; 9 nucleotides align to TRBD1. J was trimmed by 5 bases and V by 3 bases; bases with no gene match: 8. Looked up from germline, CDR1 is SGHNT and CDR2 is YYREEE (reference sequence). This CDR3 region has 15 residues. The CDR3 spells CASSSGDRARETQYF. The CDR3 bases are TGTGCCAGCAGCTCCGGGGACAGGGCACGGGAGACCCAGTACTTC.

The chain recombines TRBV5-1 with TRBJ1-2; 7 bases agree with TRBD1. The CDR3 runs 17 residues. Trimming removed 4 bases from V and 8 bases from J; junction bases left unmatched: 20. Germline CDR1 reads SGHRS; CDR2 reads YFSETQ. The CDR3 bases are TGCGCCAGCAGCGCTACCCCCCCCCTGACAGGGCCGGCCGGCTACACCTTC. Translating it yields CASSATPPLTGPAGYTF.

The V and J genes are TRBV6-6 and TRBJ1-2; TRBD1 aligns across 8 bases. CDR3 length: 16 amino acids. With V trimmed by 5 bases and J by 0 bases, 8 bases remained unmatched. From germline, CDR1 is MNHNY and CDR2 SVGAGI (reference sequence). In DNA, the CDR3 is TGTGCCAGCAGTAAAGTACAGGGGGTAACTAACTATGGCTACACCTTC. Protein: CASSKVQGVTNYGYTF.

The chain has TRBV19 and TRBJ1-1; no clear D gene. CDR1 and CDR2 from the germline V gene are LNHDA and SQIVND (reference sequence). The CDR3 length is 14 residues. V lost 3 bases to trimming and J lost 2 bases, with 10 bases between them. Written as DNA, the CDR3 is TGTGCCAGTAGTATTAGCCGGTTAAACACTGAAGCTTTCTTT. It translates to CASSISRLNTEAFF.

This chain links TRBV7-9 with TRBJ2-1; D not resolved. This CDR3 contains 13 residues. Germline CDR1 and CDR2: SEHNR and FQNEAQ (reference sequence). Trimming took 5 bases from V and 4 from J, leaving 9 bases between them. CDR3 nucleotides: TGTGCCAGCAGCACGCCAGAATACAATGAGCAGTTCTTC. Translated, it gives CASSTPEYNEQFF.

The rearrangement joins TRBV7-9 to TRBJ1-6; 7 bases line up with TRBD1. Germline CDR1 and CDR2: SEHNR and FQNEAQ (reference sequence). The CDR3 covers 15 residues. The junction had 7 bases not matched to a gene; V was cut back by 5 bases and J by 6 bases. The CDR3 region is CASSRDRTLNSPLHF. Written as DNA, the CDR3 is TGTGCCAGCAGCCGGGACAGAACCCTTAATTCACCCCTCCACTTT.

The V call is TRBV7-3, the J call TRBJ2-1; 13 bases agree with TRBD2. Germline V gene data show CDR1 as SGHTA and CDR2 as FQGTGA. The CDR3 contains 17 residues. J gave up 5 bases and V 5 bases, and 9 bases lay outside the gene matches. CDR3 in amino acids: CASSLTPGTSGDNEQFF. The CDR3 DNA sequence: TGTGCCAGCAGCCTTACCCCCGGGACTAGCGGGGACAATGAGCAGTTCTTC.

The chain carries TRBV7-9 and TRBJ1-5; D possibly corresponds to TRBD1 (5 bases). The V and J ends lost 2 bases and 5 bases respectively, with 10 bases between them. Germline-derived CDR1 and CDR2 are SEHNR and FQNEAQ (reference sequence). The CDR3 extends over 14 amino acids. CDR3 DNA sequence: TGTGCCAGCAGCTTACACGCGGGGGATCAGCCCCAGCATTTT. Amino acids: CASSLHAGDQPQHF.

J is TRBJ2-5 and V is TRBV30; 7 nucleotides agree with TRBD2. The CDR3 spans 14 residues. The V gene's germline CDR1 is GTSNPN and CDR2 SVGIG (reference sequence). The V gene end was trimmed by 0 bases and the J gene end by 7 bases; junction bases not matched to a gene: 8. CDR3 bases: TGTGCCTGGAGTGTACTTACAGGCGGGAGGACCCAGTACTTC. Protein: CAWSVLTGGRTQYF.

The CDR3 nucleotides read TGTGCCAGCTCACCCTCTAGCGGGGGGCCGGGAGATACGCAGTATTTT. Translation: CASSPSSGGPGDTQYF. The chain carries TRBV18 and TRBJ2-3; 11 bases match TRBD2. Germline CDR1 is KGHSH and CDR2 is LQKENI. CDR3 length equals 16 residues. Trimming at V came to 3 bases and at J to 5 bases, leaving 7 bases not matched to a gene. The complete variable domain, with remaining parts taken from reference TRBV18 and TRBJ2-3, reads NAGVMQNPRHLVRRRGQEARLRCSPMKGHSHVYWYRQLPEEGLKFMVYLQKENIIDESGMPKERFSAEFPKEGPSILRIQQVVRGDSAAYFCASSPSSGGPGDTQYFGPGTRLTVL.

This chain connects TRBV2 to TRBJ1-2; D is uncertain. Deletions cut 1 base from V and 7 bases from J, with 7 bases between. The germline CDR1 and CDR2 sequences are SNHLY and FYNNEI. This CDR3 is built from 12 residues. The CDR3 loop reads CASSEDRVGYTF. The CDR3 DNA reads TGTGCCAGCAGTGAAGATCGGGTTGGCTACACCTTC. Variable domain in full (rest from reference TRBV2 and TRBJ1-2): EPEVTQTPSHQVTQMGQEVILRCVPISNHLYFYWYRQILGQKVEFLVSFYNNEISEKSEIFDDQFSVERPDGSNFTLKIRSTKLEDSAMYFCASSEDRVGYTFGSGTRLTVV.

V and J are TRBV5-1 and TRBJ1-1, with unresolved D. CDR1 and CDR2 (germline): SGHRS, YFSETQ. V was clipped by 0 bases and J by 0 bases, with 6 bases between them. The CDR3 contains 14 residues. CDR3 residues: CASSLAVLNTEAFF. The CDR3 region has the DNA TGCGCCAGCAGCTTGGCGGTTTTGAACACTGAAGCTTTCTTT.

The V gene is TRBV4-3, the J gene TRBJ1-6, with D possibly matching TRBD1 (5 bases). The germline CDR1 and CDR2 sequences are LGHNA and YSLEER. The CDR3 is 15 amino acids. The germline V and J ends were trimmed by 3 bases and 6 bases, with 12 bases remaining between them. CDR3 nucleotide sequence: TGCGCCAGCAGCCAGTTAGGGGCCATTAATTCACCCCTCCACTTT. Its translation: CASSQLGAINSPLHF.

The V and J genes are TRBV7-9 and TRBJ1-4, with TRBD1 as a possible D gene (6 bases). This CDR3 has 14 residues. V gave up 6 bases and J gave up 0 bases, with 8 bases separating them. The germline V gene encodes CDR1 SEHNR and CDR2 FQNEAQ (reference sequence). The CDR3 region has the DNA TGTGCCAGCAGGCGGACAGCAACTAATGAAAAACTGTTTTTT. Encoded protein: CASRRTATNEKLFF.

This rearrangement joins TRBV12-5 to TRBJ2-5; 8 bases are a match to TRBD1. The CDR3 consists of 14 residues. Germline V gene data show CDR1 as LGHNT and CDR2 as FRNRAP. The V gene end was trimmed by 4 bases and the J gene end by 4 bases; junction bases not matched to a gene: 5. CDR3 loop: CASGSDRAGETQYF. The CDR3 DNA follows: TGTGCTAGTGGTTCGGACAGGGCGGGAGAGACCCAGTACTTC.

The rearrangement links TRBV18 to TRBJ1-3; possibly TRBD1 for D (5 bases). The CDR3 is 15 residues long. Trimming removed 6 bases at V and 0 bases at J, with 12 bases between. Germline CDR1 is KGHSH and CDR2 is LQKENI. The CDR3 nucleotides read TGTGCCAGCTCGCTCAGGGTAAACTCTGGAAACACCATATATTTT. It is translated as CASSLRVNSGNTIYF.

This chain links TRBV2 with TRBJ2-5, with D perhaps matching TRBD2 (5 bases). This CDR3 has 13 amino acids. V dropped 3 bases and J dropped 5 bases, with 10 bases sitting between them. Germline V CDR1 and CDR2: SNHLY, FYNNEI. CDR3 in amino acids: CASSDGRGETQYF. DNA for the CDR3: TGTGCCAGCAGTGATGGGCGAGGGGAGACCCAGTACTTC.

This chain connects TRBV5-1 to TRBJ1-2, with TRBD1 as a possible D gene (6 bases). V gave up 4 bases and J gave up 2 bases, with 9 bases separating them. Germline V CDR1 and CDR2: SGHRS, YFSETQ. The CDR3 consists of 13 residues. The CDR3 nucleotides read TGCGCCAGCAGCCCCGGGACAAACTATGGCTACACCTTC. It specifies CASSPGTNYGYTF.